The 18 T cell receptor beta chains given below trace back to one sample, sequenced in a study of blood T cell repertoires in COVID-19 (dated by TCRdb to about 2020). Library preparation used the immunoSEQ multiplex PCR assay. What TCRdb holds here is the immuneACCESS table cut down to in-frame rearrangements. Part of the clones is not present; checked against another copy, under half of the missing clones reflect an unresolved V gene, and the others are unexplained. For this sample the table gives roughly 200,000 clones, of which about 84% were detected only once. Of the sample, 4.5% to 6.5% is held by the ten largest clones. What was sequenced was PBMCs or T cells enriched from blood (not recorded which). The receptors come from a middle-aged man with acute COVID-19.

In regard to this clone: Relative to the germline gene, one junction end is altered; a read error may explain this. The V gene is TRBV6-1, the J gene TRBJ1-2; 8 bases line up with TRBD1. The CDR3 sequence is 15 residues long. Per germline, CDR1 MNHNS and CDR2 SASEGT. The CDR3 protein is CASSEGQGPGYGYTF. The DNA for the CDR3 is TGTGCCAGCAGCGAAGGACAGGGTCCAGGCTATGGCTACACCTTC.

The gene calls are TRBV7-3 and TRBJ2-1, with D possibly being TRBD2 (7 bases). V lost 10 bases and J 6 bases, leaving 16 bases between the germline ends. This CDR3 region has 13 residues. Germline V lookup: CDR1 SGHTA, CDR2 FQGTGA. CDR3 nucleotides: TGTGCCACCTCTTGGGGGGGGCCCAATGAGCAGTTCTTC. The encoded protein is CATSWGGPNEQFF.

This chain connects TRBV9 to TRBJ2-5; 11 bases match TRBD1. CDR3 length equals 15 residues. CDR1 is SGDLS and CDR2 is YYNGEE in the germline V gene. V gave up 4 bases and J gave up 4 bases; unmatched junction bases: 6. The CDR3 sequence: CASSSGQGDVETQYF. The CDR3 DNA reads TGTGCCAGCAGCTCGGGACAGGGGGATGTAGAGACCCAGTACTTC.

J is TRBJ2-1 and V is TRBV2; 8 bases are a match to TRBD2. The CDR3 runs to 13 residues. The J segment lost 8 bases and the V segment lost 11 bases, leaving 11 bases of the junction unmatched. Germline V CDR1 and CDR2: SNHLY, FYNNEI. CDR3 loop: CASSGLVGDEQFF. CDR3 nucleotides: TGTGCCTCTTCGGGACTAGTTGGTGATGAGCAGTTCTTC.

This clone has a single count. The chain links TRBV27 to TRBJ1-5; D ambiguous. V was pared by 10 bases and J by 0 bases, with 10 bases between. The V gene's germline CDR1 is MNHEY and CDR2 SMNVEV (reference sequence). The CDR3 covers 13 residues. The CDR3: CATREYSNQPQHF. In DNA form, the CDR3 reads TGTGCCACCCGGGAATATAGCAATCAGCCCCAGCATTTT.

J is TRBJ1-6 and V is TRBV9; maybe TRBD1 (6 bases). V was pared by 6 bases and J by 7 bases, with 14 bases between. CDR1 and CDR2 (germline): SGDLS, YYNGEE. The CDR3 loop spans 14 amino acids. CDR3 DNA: TGTGCCAGCAACCCGGACAGCCAGAATTCACCCCTCCACTTT. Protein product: CASNPDSQNSPLHF.

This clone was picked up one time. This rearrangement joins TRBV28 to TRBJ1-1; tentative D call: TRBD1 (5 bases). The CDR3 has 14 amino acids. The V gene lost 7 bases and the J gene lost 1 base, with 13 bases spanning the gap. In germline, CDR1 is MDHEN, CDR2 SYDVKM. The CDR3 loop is CASNRGGTNTEAFF. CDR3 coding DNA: TGTGCCAGCAACCGGGGAGGGACGAACACTGAAGCTTTCTTT.

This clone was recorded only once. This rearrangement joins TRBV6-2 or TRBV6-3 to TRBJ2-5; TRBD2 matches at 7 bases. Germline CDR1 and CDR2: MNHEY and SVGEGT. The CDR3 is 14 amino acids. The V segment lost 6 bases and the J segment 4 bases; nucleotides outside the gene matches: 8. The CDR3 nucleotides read TGTGCCAGCAGCCGACTAGCCAGCCGAGAGACCCAGTACTTC. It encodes CASSRLASRETQYF.

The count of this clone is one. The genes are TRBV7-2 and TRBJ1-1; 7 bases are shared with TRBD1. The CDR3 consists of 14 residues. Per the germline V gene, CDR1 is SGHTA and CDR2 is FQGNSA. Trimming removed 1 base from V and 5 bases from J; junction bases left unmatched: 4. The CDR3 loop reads CASSLGGQPTEAFF. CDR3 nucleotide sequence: TGTGCCAGCAGCTTAGGGGGACAGCCGACTGAAGCTTTCTTT.

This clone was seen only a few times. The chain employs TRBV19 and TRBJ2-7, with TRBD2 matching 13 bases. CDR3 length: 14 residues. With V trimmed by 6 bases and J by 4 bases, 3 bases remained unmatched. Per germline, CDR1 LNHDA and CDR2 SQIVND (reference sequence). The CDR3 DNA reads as TGTGCCAGTAGACGGACTAGCGGGAGTTACGAGCAGTACTTC. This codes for CASRRTSGSYEQYF.

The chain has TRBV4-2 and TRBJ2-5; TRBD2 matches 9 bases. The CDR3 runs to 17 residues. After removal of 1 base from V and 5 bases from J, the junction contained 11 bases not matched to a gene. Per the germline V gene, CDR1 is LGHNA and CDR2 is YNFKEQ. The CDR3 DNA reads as TGTGCCAGCAGCCAAGGATTTCTAGCGGGAAGGCGGGAGACCCAGTACTTC. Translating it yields CASSQGFLAGRRETQYF.

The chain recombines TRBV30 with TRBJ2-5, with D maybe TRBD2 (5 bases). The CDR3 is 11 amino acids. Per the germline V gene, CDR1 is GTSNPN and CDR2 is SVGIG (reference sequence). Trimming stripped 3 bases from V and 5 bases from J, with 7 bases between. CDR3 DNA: TGTGCCTGGAGCTGGGAGGAGACCCAGTACTTC. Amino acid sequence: CAWSWEETQYF.

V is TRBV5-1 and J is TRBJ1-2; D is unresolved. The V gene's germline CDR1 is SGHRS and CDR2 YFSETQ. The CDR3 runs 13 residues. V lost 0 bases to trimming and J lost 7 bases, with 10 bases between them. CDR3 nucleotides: TGCGCCAGCAGCTTGGGGGCCGCAACTGGCTACACCTTC. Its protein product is CASSLGAATGYTF. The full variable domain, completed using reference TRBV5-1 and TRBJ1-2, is KAGVTQTPRYLIKTRGQQVTLSCSPISGHRSVSWYQQTPGQGLQFLFEYFSETQRNKGNFPGRFSGRQFSNSRSEMNVSTLELGDSALYLCASSLGAATGYTFGSGTRLTVV.

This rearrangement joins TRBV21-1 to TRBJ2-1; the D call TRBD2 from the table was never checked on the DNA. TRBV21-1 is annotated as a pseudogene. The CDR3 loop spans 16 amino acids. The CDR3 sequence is CASSPMAGVTYNEQFF. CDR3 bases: TGTGCCAGCAGCCCAATGGCGGGGGTTACCTACAATGAGCAGTTCTTC.

The CDR3 nucleotides read TGTGCCAGCAGCGTTAGACAGGCTTGGTCCTCTGGGGCCAACGTCCTGACTTTC. Protein: CASSVRQAWSSGANVLTF. This chain joins TRBV9 and TRBJ2-6; D is possibly TRBD1 (6 bases). The germline gives CDR1 SGDLS, CDR2 YYNGEE. Trimming removed 2 bases at V and 0 bases at J, with 15 bases between. This CDR3 comprises 18 residues.

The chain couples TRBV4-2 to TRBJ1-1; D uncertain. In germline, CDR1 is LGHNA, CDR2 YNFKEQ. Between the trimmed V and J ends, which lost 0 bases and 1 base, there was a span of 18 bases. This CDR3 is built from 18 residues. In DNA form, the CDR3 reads TGTGCCAGCAGCCAAGAGGGAGCAGGCCTGGCCCGGAACACTGAAGCTTTCTTT. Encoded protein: CASSQEGAGLARNTEAFF.

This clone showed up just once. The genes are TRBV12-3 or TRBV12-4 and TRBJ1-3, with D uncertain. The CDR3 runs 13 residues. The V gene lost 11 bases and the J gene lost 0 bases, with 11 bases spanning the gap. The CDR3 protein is CACLRVSGNTIYF. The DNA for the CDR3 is TGTGCCTGCTTGCGGGTCTCTGGAAACACCATATATTTT.

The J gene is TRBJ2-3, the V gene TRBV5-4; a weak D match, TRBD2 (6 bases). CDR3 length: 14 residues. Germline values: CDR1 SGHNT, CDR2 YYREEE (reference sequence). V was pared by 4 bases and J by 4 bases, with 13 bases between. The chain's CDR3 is CASSPPPGADTQYF. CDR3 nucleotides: TGTGCCAGCAGCCCCCCCCCGGGAGCAGATACGCAGTATTTT.